The 2 T cell receptor beta chains listed next were all sequenced from one sample in a study of cytomegalovirus exposure and HLA in healthy donors. Measured with immunoSEQ multiplex PCR; TCRdb has only the in-frame clones, and not every one. The sample records about 220,000 clones, over 80% being singletons. The material sequenced was PBMCs. These receptors were taken from a young woman in good health and CMV-seronegative.

This clone appeared once. CDR3 sequence: CASSPPLGQVAGNEQFF. The DNA for the CDR3 is TGTGCCAGCAGTCCCCCCCTGGGGCAAGTGGCAGGGAATGAGCAGTTCTTC. J is TRBJ2-1 and V is TRBV28; TRBD1 is a possible D gene (5 bases). V was shortened by 5 bases and J by 7 bases, with 24 bases between the two germline ends. Germline CDR1 MDHEN, CDR2 SYDVKM. The length of the CDR3 is 17 residues.

CDR3 sequence: CASSLSGGQNTGELFF. In DNA form, the CDR3 reads TGTGCCAGCAGTTTGTCAGGGGGTCAGAACACCGGGGAGCTGTTTTTT. V gene TRBV28 combines with J gene TRBJ2-2, with 7 bases identical to TRBD1. With 3 bases clipped from V and 1 base from J, the junction kept 5 bases outside the gene matches. Germline CDR1 and CDR2: MDHEN and SYDVKM. The CDR3 is 16 amino acids.